This TCR beta chain was identified during a study of cytomegalovirus exposure and HLA in healthy donors. This clone was seen ten or more times. What it binds is not known. Findings and caveats of the study: Sequencing artifact likely explains a cluster of highly shared sequence variants. It was shown in a later analysis that HLA-associated TCR beta chains were more clonally expanded than other, equally common chains. Using a false discovery rate of 0.05, a later analysis showed that approximately 18,000 TCR beta sequences were associated with HLA alleles. Among the most significant clusters, several appeared linked to common viral pathogens in a later analysis.

The CDR3 consists of 14 residues. CDR1 is MNHNS and CDR2 is SASEGT in the germline V gene. V dropped 6 bases and J dropped 4; count of bases not matched to a gene: 6. The PCR had 60 Vbeta and 13 Jbeta primers. Produced via immunoSEQ multiplex PCR; TCRdb's table is partial and in-frame only. The sample yields around 160,000 clones, around 79% seen once. The sequence came from a man aged 40-49 years in good health and CMV-seropositive. This chain connects TRBV6-1 to TRBJ1-5; 7 bases align to TRBD1. Sequencing input: PBMCs. The CDR3, as DNA: TGTGCCAGCAGCAGGACAGGTCCTAATCAGCCCCAGCATTTT. It translates to CASSRTGPNQPQHF.